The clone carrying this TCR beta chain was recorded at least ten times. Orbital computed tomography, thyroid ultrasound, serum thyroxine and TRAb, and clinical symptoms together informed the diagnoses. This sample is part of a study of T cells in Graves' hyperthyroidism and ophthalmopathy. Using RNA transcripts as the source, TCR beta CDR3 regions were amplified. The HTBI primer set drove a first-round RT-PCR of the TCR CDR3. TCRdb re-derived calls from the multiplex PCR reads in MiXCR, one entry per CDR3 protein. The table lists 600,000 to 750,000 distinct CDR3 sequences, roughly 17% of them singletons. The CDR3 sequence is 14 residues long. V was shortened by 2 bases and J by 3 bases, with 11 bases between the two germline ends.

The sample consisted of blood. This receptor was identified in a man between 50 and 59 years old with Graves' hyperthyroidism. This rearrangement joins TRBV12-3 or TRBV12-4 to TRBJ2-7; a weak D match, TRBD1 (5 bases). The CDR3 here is CASSLQQDIYEQYF. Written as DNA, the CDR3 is TGTGCCAGCAGTTTACAACAGGACATCTACGAGCAGTACTTC.